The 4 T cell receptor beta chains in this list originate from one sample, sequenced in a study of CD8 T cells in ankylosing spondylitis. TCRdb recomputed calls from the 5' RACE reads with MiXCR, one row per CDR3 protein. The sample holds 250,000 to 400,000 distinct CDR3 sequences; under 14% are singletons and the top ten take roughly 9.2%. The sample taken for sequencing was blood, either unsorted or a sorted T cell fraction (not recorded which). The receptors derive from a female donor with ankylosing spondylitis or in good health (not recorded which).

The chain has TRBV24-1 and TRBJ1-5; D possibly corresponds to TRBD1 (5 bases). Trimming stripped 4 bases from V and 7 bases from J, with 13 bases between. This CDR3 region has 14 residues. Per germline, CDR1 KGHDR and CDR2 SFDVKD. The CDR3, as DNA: TGTGCCACCAGTGACTCAGGGATCGGACAGCCCCAGCATTTT. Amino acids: CATSDSGIGQPQHF.

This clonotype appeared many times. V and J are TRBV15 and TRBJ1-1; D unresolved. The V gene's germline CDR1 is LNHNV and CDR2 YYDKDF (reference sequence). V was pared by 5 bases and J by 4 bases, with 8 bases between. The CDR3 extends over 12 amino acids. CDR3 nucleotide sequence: TGTGCCACCAGCCGGATTTCCACTGAAGCTTTCTTT. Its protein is CATSRISTEAFF.

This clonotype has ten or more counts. DNA for the CDR3: TGCGGAGGACCCCTCTCCTACGAGCAGTACTTC. Amino acid sequence: CGGPLSYEQYF. V gene TRBV20-1 combines with J gene TRBJ2-7; a weak D match, TRBD2 (5 bases). The germline V gene has CDR1 DFQATT and CDR2 SNEGSKA (reference sequence). CDR3 size: 11 residues.

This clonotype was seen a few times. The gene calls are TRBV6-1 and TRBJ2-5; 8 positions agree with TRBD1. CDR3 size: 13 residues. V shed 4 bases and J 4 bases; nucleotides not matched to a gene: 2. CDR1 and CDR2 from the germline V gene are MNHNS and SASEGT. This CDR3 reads CASSGTGPETQYF. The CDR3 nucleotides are TGTGCCAGCAGTGGGACAGGGCCAGAGACCCAGTACTTC.